This T cell receptor (beta chain) emerged from a study of cytomegalovirus exposure and HLA in healthy donors. This clone was seen ten or more times. The CDR3 is made up of 13 amino acids. V lost 5 bases, J lost 8 bases, and 12 bases lay in between. Looked up from germline, CDR1 is LNHDA and CDR2 is SQIVND (reference sequence). The PCR was carried out with 60 Vbeta primers and 13 Jbeta primers. Authors' data handling: Approximately 11 million shared chains were among the about 80 million unique TCR beta chains that a later analysis counted. Libraries were prepared by immunoSEQ multiplex PCR; TCRdb keeps only in-frame clonotypes and omits some of them. The V and J calls and the clone size are those of that table, but D and trimming were determined from the DNA. The sample consists of roughly 100,000 clones, just under 75% of them appearing once.

The material sequenced was PBMCs. This chain connects TRBV19 to TRBJ2-2; D may be TRBD2 (5 bases). This TCR was recovered from a man aged 45 to 65 in good health and CMV-seropositive. The CDR3 protein is CASSDRTPGELFF. The CDR3, as DNA: TGTGCCAGTAGTGATCGGACTCCAGGGGAGCTGTTTTTT.